Each of the 4 T cell receptor beta chains below was sequenced from the same sample in a study of T-cell reconstitution after alpha-beta-depleted transplantation in children. Library preparation (for TCRbeta) was performed with unique molecular identifiers. MiXCR, applied by TCRdb to the PCR reads, yields one record per CDR3 protein. The data hold around 680,000 distinct CDR3 sequences, with 16% observed a single time. The sequenced sample was PBMCs from the stem cell graft donor, obtained from the stem cell graft. These receptors all come from a human donor who donated a stem cell graft to a child with acute myeloid leukemia.

In its sample, this clonotype was seen many times. V usage is TRBV10-3 and J usage is TRBJ2-5; TRBD1 matches at 8 bases. With 7 bases clipped from V and 5 bases from J, the junction kept 12 bases outside the gene matches. The CDR3 totals 15 residues. CDR1 ENHRY and CDR2 SYGVKD come from the germline V gene. The CDR3 loop reads CAINAGTGLLETQYF. As DNA, the CDR3 is TGTGCCATCAACGCCGGGACAGGTTTGTTGGAGACCCAGTACTTC.

In this sample, this clonotype turned up once. Mismatch with germline at one junction end may stem from a read error. The rearrangement uses TRBV14 and TRBJ2-3; either TRBD1 or TRBD2 may supply D (6 bases each). Germline assignment: CDR1 SGHDN and CDR2 FVKESK. The CDR3 sequence is 15 residues long. The CDR3 is CASSQGGTNTDTQYF. The CDR3 DNA sequence: TGTGCCAGCAGCCAGGGGGGCACGAACACAGACACGCAGTATTTT.

This clonotype was observed a handful of times. This chain joins TRBV6-5 and TRBJ1-4, with a weak D call TRBD1 (6 bases). The CDR3 spans 16 residues. CDR1 and CDR2 from the germline V gene are MNHEY and SVGAGI. Trimming shortened V by 0 bases and J by 4 bases, and 12 bases separated the two germline ends. The CDR3, as DNA: TGTGCCAGCAGTTACTCTCCAGGGGCGGGTAATGAAAAACTGTTTTTT. It specifies CASSYSPGAGNEKLFF.

This clonotype was seen a few times. A junction boundary mismatches the germline segment, possibly from a read error. This chain joins TRBV20-1 and TRBJ2-1; no clear D gene. The CDR3 covers 16 residues. CDR1 is DFQATT and CDR2 is SNEGSKA in the germline V gene (reference sequence). The CDR3 sequence: CCARAAGPAPKDEQFF. CDR3 coding DNA: TGCTGTGCTAGAGCCGCCGGTCCTGCACCCAAAGATGAGCAGTTCTTC.